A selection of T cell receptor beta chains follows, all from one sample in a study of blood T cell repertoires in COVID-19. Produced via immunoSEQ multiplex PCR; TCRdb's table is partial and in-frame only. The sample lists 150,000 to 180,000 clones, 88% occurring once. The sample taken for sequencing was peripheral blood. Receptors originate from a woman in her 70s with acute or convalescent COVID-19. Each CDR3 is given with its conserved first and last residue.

cdr3_aa: CASSLRGLGAEAFF
v_call: TRBV28

cdr3_aa: CATSPRQGTYGYTF
v_call: TRBV24-1

cdr3_aa: CSLRVNTEAFF
v_call: TRBV20-1

cdr3_aa: CASSEGQGVNTGELFF
v_call: TRBV6-1

cdr3_aa: CASSDPGRGANYGYTF
v_call: TRBV6-1

cdr3_aa: CASSARPGQRNSPLHF
v_call: TRBV7-6

cdr3_aa: CKEEGNFIGYTF
v_call: TRBV19

cdr3_aa: CASSPPSTGRYGYTF
v_call: TRBV28

cdr3_aa: CASRDRGRPGELFF
v_call: TRBV19

cdr3_aa: CASSQGQDNQPQHF
v_call: TRBV3-1/TRBV3-2

cdr3_aa: CASSYGRGVYISSTDTQYF
v_call: TRBV6-2/TRBV6-3

cdr3_aa: CASALGAGRSPLHF
v_call: TRBV3-1/TRBV3-2

cdr3_aa: CASREGQVHYLFF
v_call: TRBV6-5

cdr3_aa: CASSPGRGQGNYGYTF
v_call: TRBV28

cdr3_aa: CASSSLGWGLSSPLHF
v_call: TRBV6-5

cdr3_aa: CASSPLSTSGSNTGELFF
v_call: TRBV18

cdr3_aa: CASSLGPRGRATEAFF
v_call: TRBV7-2

cdr3_aa: CAISRQGDYGYTF
v_call: TRBV10-3

cdr3_aa: CASSEAAWNQPQHF
v_call: TRBV2

cdr3_aa: CASSPQGGRGNTIYF
v_call: TRBV5-4

cdr3_aa: CASRAWTANTEAFF
v_call: TRBV7-2

cdr3_aa: CASSPVGLAGVLAKNIQYF
v_call: TRBV18

cdr3_aa: CASTFQQAGGETQYF
v_call: TRBV5-4

cdr3_aa: CASSSETSGGLLWSTDTQYF
v_call: TRBV6-2/TRBV6-3

cdr3_aa: CASSLGQGDEKLFF
v_call: TRBV25-1

cdr3_aa: CASSQGYNQPQHF
v_call: TRBV10-1

cdr3_aa: CAWSRYLSYEQYF
v_call: TRBV30

cdr3_aa: CASSLGREGGKLFF
v_call: TRBV5-6